These 26 T cell receptor beta chains were all obtained from the same sample, sequenced in a study of T cells expressing NK-cell markers. TCRdb reanalyzed the 5' RACE reads, giving one entry per CDR3 protein sequence and no DNA. This table lists 200,000 to 300,000 distinct CDR3 sequences. Specimen: blood T cells: a sorted CD56 or NKG2C T cell subset, CD4+ or CD8+ T cells, or bulk PBMC T cells (not recorded which). Receptors originate from a young man in good health.

The rearrangement joins TRBV30 to TRBJ2-2; the D call of TRBD2 rests on TCRdb alone, since no DNA is present to check it. This CDR3 contains 17 residues. The germline gives CDR1 GTSNPN, CDR2 SVGIG (reference sequence). CDR3 loop: CAWSYRLAGANTGELFF.

The chain has TRBV15 and TRBJ2-3. The V gene's germline CDR1 is LNHNV and CDR2 YYDKDF (reference sequence). The CDR3 is made up of 16 amino acids. The CDR3 reads CATSRRSEHLTDTQYF.

The rearrangement uses TRBV11-2 and TRBJ2-1; no DNA is available, so the TRBD1 call from TCRdb remains unchecked. The CDR3 length is 14 residues. Germline-derived CDR1 and CDR2 are SGHAT and FQNNGV. CDR3 residues: CASSSGGRVGEQFF.

This rearrangement joins TRBV20-1 to TRBJ2-5. The germline V gene has CDR1 DFQATT and CDR2 SNEGSKA (reference sequence). This CDR3 comprises 13 residues. The CDR3 here is CSATITVQETQYF.

The V and J genes are TRBV6-1 and TRBJ2-2; the TRBD2 assignment by TCRdb is unverifiable without DNA. There are 15 residues in the CDR3. From germline, CDR1 is MNHNS and CDR2 SASEGT. The CDR3 loop reads CASSEFVGDTGELFF.

This chain uses TRBV6-5 with TRBJ2-5; TCRdb reports TRBD2, a call that lacks DNA to check it against. This CDR3 is 13 amino acids long. In germline, CDR1 is MNHEY, CDR2 SVGAGI. Here the CDR3 reads CASSYGASRTQYF.

The rearrangement uses TRBV28 and TRBJ2-1. The CDR3 is made up of 17 amino acids. CDR1 is MDHEN, CDR2 SYDVKM, per germline. This CDR3 reads CASSSPKKGQPYNEQFF.

V gene TRBV7-9 combines with J gene TRBJ1-6; the TRBD1 assignment by TCRdb is unverifiable without DNA. The germline gives CDR1 SEHNR, CDR2 FQNEAQ (reference sequence). The CDR3 has 12 amino acids. CDR3 loop: CASSANRDPLHF. Looking up the rest from reference TRBV7-9 and TRBJ1-6 gives the full variable domain: DTGVSQNPRHKITKRGQNVTFRCDPISEHNRLYWYRQTLGQGPEFLTYFQNEAQLEKSRLLSDRFSAERPKGSFSTLEIQRTEQGDSAMYLCASSANRDPLHFGNGTRLTVT.

The chain joins TRBV15 to TRBJ2-7; TCRdb picks TRBD1, but there is no DNA to check that call. CDR1 is LNHNV and CDR2 is YYDKDF in the germline V gene (reference sequence). The CDR3 consists of 14 residues. CDR3 sequence: CATSRVVTGYEQYF.

This rearrangement joins TRBV12-3 or TRBV12-4 to TRBJ2-2; the D call of TRBD1 rests on TCRdb alone, since no DNA is present to check it. This CDR3 has 18 amino acids. CDR3 in amino acids: CASRPLLAGPLGTGELFF.

V gene TRBV6-4 combines with J gene TRBJ2-1; absent DNA, TCRdb's TRBD1 call cannot be checked. The CDR3 loop spans 15 amino acids. Germline V gene lookup returns CDR1 MRHNA and CDR2 SNTAGT. CDR3 sequence: CASSDLPGQINEQFF.

The rearrangement links TRBV10-3 to TRBJ2-7; TCRdb outputs TRBD1, but without DNA this stays unchecked. The CDR3 is made up of 14 amino acids. Germline V lookup: CDR1 ENHRY, CDR2 SYGVKD. The CDR3: CAISGGGEIYEQYF.

The rearrangement links TRBV5-1 to TRBJ2-7; TCRdb lists TRBD1, though no DNA is available to test this call. The CDR3 is made up of 17 amino acids. Per germline, CDR1 SGHRS and CDR2 YFSETQ. This CDR3 reads CASSLGSGGAYGDEQYF.

The V call is TRBV6-1, the J call TRBJ1-5; the D call from TCRdb, TRBD1, cannot be confirmed without DNA. The CDR3 extends over 15 amino acids. Germline V gene lookup returns CDR1 MNHNS and CDR2 SASEGT. Here the CDR3 reads CASSEALAGRQPQHF.

The chain recombines TRBV5-4 with TRBJ2-2; TCRdb gives TRBD2 as the D gene, but with no DNA this cannot be confirmed. CDR3 length: 16 residues. Germline CDR1 is SGHNT and CDR2 is YYREEE (reference sequence). CDR3 protein: CASSPRTTLNTGELFF.

The rearrangement joins TRBV25-1 to TRBJ2-7. CDR1 is MGHDK, CDR2 SYGVNS, per germline. The CDR3 is 13 amino acids. CDR3 loop: CASSELTLREQYF.

The chain carries TRBV7-2 and TRBJ2-3. Germline V gene sequence: CDR1 SGHTA, CDR2 FQGNSA. This CDR3 is 14 amino acids long. Here the CDR3 reads CASSLQPRSDTQYF.

The CDR3 region is CAITLDGSTDTQYF. The genes are TRBV10-3 and TRBJ2-3. The germline V gene encodes CDR1 ENHRY and CDR2 SYGVKD. This CDR3 comprises 14 residues.

The chain employs TRBV29-1 and TRBJ2-3. Germline CDR1 reads SQVTM; CDR2 reads ANQGSEA. CDR3 length equals 12 residues. This chain's CDR3 is CTGHRSTDTQYF.

The chain recombines TRBV11-2 with TRBJ2-2. Looked up from germline, CDR1 is SGHAT and CDR2 is FQNNGV. CDR3 length: 15 residues. The CDR3 reads CASSPTESYTGELFF.

This chain links TRBV5-6 with TRBJ2-5; as DNA is missing, the TRBD1 call by TCRdb cannot be tested. The CDR3 contains 16 residues. Germline V gives CDR1 SGHDT, CDR2 YYEEEE. CDR3 protein: CASSLLMRGQGETQYF. The variable domain in full, with the rest retrieved from reference TRBV5-6 and TRBJ2-5, is DAGVTQSPTHLIKTRGQQVTLRCSPKSGHDTVSWYQQALGQGPQFIFQYYEEEERQRGNFPDRFSGHQFPNYSSELNVNALLLGDSALYLCASSLLMRGQGETQYFGPGTRLLVL.

J is TRBJ2-5 and V is TRBV7-7; TCRdb's D gene call, TRBD1, goes unchecked for lack of DNA. There are 14 residues in the CDR3. The germline CDR1 and CDR2 sequences are SSHAT and FNYEAQ (reference sequence). The CDR3 sequence is CASSRDRAGETQYF. Together with reference TRBV7-7 and TRBJ2-5, the CDR3 gives the full variable domain: GAGVSQSPRYKVTKRGQDVTLRCDPISSHATLYWYQQALGQGPEFLTYFNYEAQPDKSGLPSDRFSAERPEGSISTLTIQRTEQRDSAMYRCASSRDRAGETQYFGPGTRLLVL.

The V gene is TRBV20-1, the J gene TRBJ2-5; TCRdb picks TRBD1, but there is no DNA to check that call. Germline V CDR1 and CDR2: DFQATT, SNEGSKA (reference sequence). The CDR3 runs to 14 residues. The CDR3 loop reads CSSSVPGAQETQYF.

The J gene is TRBJ2-6, the V gene TRBV27. This CDR3 region has 14 residues. Germline loops: CDR1 MNHEY, CDR2 SMNVEV (reference sequence). The CDR3 reads CASTKGAGANVLTF.

J is TRBJ1-2 and V is TRBV11-2; the TCRdb D gene call, TRBD1, has no DNA to confirm it. This CDR3 comprises 15 residues. Germline lookup yields CDR1 SGHAT and CDR2 FQNNGV. CDR3 loop: CASSFPGGGNYGYTF.

V is TRBV11-3 and J is TRBJ2-1; TCRdb indicates TRBD1, and absent DNA this call remains unverified. Germline V gene data show CDR1 as SGHNT and CDR2 as YENEEA. The CDR3 runs to 15 residues. The CDR3 sequence is CASKEPFSHGGEQFF. The whole variable domain, remainder taken from reference TRBV11-3 and TRBJ2-1, is EAGVVQSPRYKIIEKKQPVAFWCNPISGHNTLYWYLQNLGQGPELLIRYENEEAVDDSQLPKDRFSAERLKGVDSTLKIQPAELGDSAVYLCASKEPFSHGGEQFFGPGTRLTVL.